The sequence of this T cell receptor (beta chain) was determined in a study of blood T cells in healthy people across ages. Study details: Template-switching capture recovered about one barcoded beta molecule per two T cells. Broader study findings: The study lacked donor CMV status, which possibly confounded expanded clonotype changes.

Combining a sample-barcoded 5' primer with a J-beta primer mix, a second PCR ran for about 6 to 12 cycles. Unique molecular identifiers of 12 random nucleotides labeled each cDNA. In TCRdb, the 5' RACE reads were re-called with MiXCR into one record per CDR3 protein. The sample yields some 790,000 distinct CDR3 sequences, under 35% seen once. This clonotype was found many times. The antigen remains unidentified. Germline CDR1 reads SGHAT; CDR2 reads FQNNGV. CDR3 size: 15 residues. V lost 2 bases and J lost 8; bases outside the gene matches: 6. Material: blood. The clonotype was recovered from a woman older than 75 in good health. The chain joins TRBV11-2 to TRBJ2-1; TRBD1 matches 10 bases. DNA of the CDR3: TGTGCCAGCAGCTTATCCCGGGACAGGGGATATGAGCAGTTCTTC. Translating gives CASSLSRDRGYEQFF.